This TCR beta chain was identified during a study of tumor-infiltrating lymphocytes in primary liver carcinoma. Study conclusions and caveats: The study found tumor-adjacent and tumor-blood pairs overlapped less than tumor region pairs.

Between roughly 17 and 33 mg of unsorted bulk tissue served as the source from which RNA and DNA were co-extracted. Surgeons treated the primary liver carcinoma of the patients by surgical resection. As to this clonotype: What it recognizes is unknown.

cDNA specific to TCR beta was made from about 0.45 ug of total RNA, with a constant-region primer employed for priming. Three nested multiplex PCR rounds, a slightly modified ARM-PCR method, built the TCR beta libraries. The two initial PCR rounds, approximately 10 cycles each, used TRBV1-TRBV30 forward and C-beta reverse primers. A single record per CDR3 protein comes from TCRdb applying MiXCR to the multiplex PCR reads. The sample contains roughly 57,000 distinct CDR3 sequences, 70% to 85% of which appear only once. The CDR3 consists of 15 residues. The V gene's germline CDR1 is SQVTM and CDR2 ANQGSEA. The V gene lost 4 bases and the J gene lost 6 bases, with 19 bases spanning the gap.

This sequence originates from a man aged 40-49 years with primary liver carcinoma and hepatitis B virus infection. What was sequenced was liver tumor tissue from sampling region 2. Noted subset: tumor region T2, inferior pole. J is TRBJ2-1 and V is TRBV29-1; D unclear. Here the CDR3 DNA reads TGCAGCGTTGCAGTCCCAAAGGGCGTCTGCAATGAGCAGTTCTTC. Translated, it gives CSVAVPKGVCNEQFF.